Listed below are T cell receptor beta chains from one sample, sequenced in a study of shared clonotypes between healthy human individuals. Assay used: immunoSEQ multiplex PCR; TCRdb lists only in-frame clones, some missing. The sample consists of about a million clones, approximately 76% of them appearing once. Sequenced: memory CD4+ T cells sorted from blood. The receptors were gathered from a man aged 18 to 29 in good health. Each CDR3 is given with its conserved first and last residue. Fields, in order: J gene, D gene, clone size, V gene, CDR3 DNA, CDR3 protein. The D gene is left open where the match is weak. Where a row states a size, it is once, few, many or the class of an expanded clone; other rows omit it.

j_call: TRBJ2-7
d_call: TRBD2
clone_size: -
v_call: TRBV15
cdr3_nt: TGTGCCACCAGCCCAGGGAGGACTAGCGGGAGGGCACGAGAGCAGTACTTC
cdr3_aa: CATSPGRTSGRAREQYF

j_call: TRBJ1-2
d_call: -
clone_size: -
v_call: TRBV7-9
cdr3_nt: TGTGCCAGCAGCTTAGGCGGCGCCAGTGGCTACACCTTC
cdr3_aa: CASSLGGASGYTF

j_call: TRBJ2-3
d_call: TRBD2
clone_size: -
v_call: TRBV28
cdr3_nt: TGTGCCAGCAGTCCTCTAATTCCGGAGACTAGCGCAAGCACAGATACGCAGTATTTT
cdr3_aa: CASSPLIPETSASTDTQYF

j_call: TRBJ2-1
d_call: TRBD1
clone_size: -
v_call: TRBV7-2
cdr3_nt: TGTGCCAGCAGCTCCGGGACAGGGGGCGCCTATGAGCAGTTCTTC
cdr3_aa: CASSSGTGGAYEQFF

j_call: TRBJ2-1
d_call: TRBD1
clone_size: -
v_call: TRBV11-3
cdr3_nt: TGTGCCAGCAGCCCGACTTCGACAGGGAATGAGCAGTTCTTC
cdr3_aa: CASSPTSTGNEQFF

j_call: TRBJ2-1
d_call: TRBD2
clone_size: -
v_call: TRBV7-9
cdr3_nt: TGTGCCAGCAGCTTATTCGGCCAGCGGGGGTGGGATGAGCAGTTCTTC
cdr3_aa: CASSLFGQRGWDEQFF

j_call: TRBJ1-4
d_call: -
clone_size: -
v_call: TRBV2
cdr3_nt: TGTGCCAGCAGGAGGGGTGCGGCTAATGAAAAACTGTTTTTT
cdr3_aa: CASRRGAANEKLFF

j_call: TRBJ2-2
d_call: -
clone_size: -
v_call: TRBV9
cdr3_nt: TGTGCCAGCAGCGTAGTAGGACAGATTACCGGGGAGCTGTTTTTT
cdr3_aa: CASSVVGQITGELFF

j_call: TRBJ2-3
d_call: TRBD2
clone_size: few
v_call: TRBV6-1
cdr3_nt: TGTGCCAGCAGTGAAAGGTCTAGCGGGAGCATCACAGATACGCAGTATTTT
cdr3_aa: CASSERSSGSITDTQYF

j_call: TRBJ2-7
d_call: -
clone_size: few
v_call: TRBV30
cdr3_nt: TGTGCCTGGAGGTGGGGAGGCAATTCCTACGAGCAGTACTTC
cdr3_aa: CAWRWGGNSYEQYF

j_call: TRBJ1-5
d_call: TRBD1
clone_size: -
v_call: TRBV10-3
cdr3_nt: TGTGCCATCAGCGACAGGGTCAATCAGCCCCAGCATTTT
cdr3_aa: CAISDRVNQPQHF

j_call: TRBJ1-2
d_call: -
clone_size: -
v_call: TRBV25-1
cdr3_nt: TGTGCCAGCAGTGAATTGCGTGGGGGGAATGGCTACACCTTC
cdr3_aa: CASSELRGGNGYTF

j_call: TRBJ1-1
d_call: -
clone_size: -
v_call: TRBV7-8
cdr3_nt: TGTGCCAGCAGCCCCCGGGAGGGTTCATACACTGAAGCTTTCTTT
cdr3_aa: CASSPREGSYTEAFF

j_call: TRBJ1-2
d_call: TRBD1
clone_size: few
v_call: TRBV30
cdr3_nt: TGTGCCCTATCTTCCACCGGGACAGGGGTCCCCGGCCAAGTAACCTTC
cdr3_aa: CALSSTGTGVPGQVTF

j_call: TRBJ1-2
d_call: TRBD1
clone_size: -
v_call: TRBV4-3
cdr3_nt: TGCGCCAGCAGCCAAGACCTTTGGACAGGGTTTGGCTACACCTTC
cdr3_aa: CASSQDLWTGFGYTF